This T cell receptor (beta chain) was retrieved from a study of blood T cell repertoires in COVID-19. The junction had 3 bases not matched to a gene; V was cut back by 4 bases and J by 0 bases. This CDR3 contains 15 residues. Per germline, CDR1 MGHRA and CDR2 YSYEKL. The data were produced by immunoSEQ multiplex PCR, yet TCRdb's version contains in-frame clones alone and is incomplete. The table lists 200,000 to 300,000 clones, 85% to 90% of them singletons. The clonotype comes from a man in his forties who had recovered from COVID-19. The sample was PBMCs or T cells enriched from blood (not recorded which). The rearrangement uses TRBV4-1 and TRBJ1-5, with TRBD1 matching 7 bases. CDR3 in DNA: TGCGCCAGCAGCCCCCGGGACAGTAGCAATCAGCCCCAGCATTTT. It codes for CASSPRDSSNQPQHF.